A selection of T cell receptor beta chains follows, all from one sample in a study of blood T cell repertoires in COVID-19. Libraries were prepared by immunoSEQ multiplex PCR; TCRdb keeps only in-frame clonotypes and omits some of them. The repertoire holds approximately 250,000 clones, with around 87% as singletons. The sequenced sample was peripheral blood. These receptors came from a woman aged 60-75 years with COVID-19, enrolled during active disease. Each CDR3 is given with its conserved first and last residue. A D gene is named only where the DNA matches it firmly. Only some rows state a clone size, as once, few, many or a class for expanded clones.

TRBJ2-7	.	TRBV6-2/TRBV6-3	few	CASSPHEIRYF	TGTGCCAGCAGTCCACATGAAATCAGGTACTTC
TRBJ2-5	.	TRBV4-1	.	CASSRGGQETQYF	TGCGCCAGCAGCAGGGGCGGCCAAGAGACCCAGTACTTC
TRBJ1-1	.	TRBV18	.	CASSPHPPGKNTEAFF	TGTGCCAGCTCACCACACCCCCCCGGTAAGAACACTGAAGCTTTCTTT
TRBJ2-5	TRBD2	TRBV5-6	.	CASSAGLAGGLETQYF	TGTGCCAGCAGCGCCGGACTAGCGGGAGGATTGGAGACCCAGTACTTC
TRBJ2-7	TRBD2	TRBV28	.	CASRGTSGTYEQYF	TGTGCCAGCAGGGGAACTAGCGGAACCTACGAGCAGTACTTC
TRBJ1-4	.	TRBV29-1	.	CSVSETRGEKLFF	TGCAGCGTTTCCGAGACCCGGGGTGAAAAACTGTTTTTT
TRBJ1-2	TRBD1	TRBV28	few	CASSPPGQVNYGYTF	TGTGCCAGCAGTCCCCCGGGACAGGTTAACTATGGCTACACCTTC
TRBJ1-3	.	TRBV7-2	.	CASSSMGRGFTGNTIYF	TGTGCCAGCAGCTCCATGGGGAGAGGCTTCACCGGGAACACCATATATTTT
TRBJ1-1	.	TRBV11-2	.	CASSSAAWTDTEAFF	TGTGCCAGCAGCTCCGCGGCGTGGACAGACACTGAAGCTTTCTTT
TRBJ1-1	TRBD1	TRBV30	.	CAWSVLGQGITEAFF	TGTGCCTGGAGTGTATTGGGACAGGGGATCACTGAAGCTTTCTTT
TRBJ2-1	TRBD2	TRBV5-6	.	CASSLLGLAGGNEQFF	TGTGCCAGCAGCTTGCTTGGACTAGCGGGAGGCAATGAGCAGTTCTTC
TRBJ2-5	TRBD2	TRBV19	once	CASSITGTSRETQYF	TGTGCCAGTAGTATAACCGGGACTAGCAGAGAGACCCAGTACTTC
TRBJ1-1	TRBD1	TRBV24-1	.	CATSETDRAAEAFF	TGTGCCACCAGTGAAACGGACAGGGCGGCTGAAGCTTTCTTT
TRBJ2-1	.	TRBV14	.	CASSSQTGLAGNEQFF	TGTGCCAGCAGCTCTCAAACGGGACTCGCGGGCAATGAGCAGTTCTTC
TRBJ1-1	TRBD1	TRBV18	.	CASSGIAQGATEAFF	TGTGCCAGCTCCGGAATTGCTCAGGGGGCCACTGAAGCTTTCTTT
TRBJ2-5	TRBD2	TRBV5-4	.	CASSPSLAAQETQYF	TGTGCCAGCAGCCCATCCCTAGCGGCCCAAGAGACCCAGTACTTC
TRBJ2-5	TRBD1	TRBV4-1	.	CASSQERTGEETQYF	TGCGCCAGCAGCCAAGAGAGGACAGGGGAGGAGACCCAGTACTTC
TRBJ2-7	.	TRBV18	.	CASSQLSYEQYF	TGTGCCAGCTCACAACTCTCCTACGAGCAGTACTTC
TRBJ1-2	.	TRBV6-2/TRBV6-3	.	CASSSRQAFYGYTF	TGTGCCAGCAGCTCCCGACAGGCTTTCTATGGCTACACCTTC
TRBJ1-3	TRBD1	TRBV28	once	CASSPGQGEGNTIYF	TGTGCCAGCAGTCCCGGGCAGGGGGAAGGAAACACCATATATTTT
TRBJ2-5	TRBD1	TRBV29-1	.	CSAGTGGNQETQYF	TGCAGCGCCGGGACAGGGGGTAACCAAGAGACCCAGTACTTC
TRBJ2-7	.	TRBV9	.	CASSPRDLMYEQYF	TGTGCCAGCAGCCCCCGGGACTTAATGTACGAGCAGTACTTC
TRBJ2-7	.	TRBV28	.	CASSLPGGRSYEQYF	TGTGCCAGCAGTCTCCCGGGGGGCCGCTCCTACGAGCAGTACTTC
TRBJ1-5	.	TRBV18	.	CASSPGNGAHQPQHF	TGTGCCAGCTCACCGGGTAACGGAGCCCATCAGCCCCAGCATTTT
TRBJ1-5	.	TRBV3-1/TRBV3-2	.	CASSHLGTGGLNQPQHF	TGTGCCAGCAGCCACCTCGGTACGGGGGGCCTGAATCAGCCCCAGCATTTT
TRBJ1-6	TRBD1	TRBV5-1	.	CASSRGTDYNSPLHF	TGCGCCAGCAGCCGCGGGACAGACTATAATTCACCCCTCCACTTT
TRBJ2-1	TRBD2	TRBV5-4	.	CASSSRGLAGTNEQFF	TGTGCCAGCAGCTCGCGGGGATTAGCGGGGACCAATGAGCAGTTCTTC
TRBJ2-7	.	TRBV5-4	.	CASSPGGQESYEQYF	TGTGCCAGCAGCCCAGGAGGGCAGGAGTCCTACGAGCAGTACTTC
TRBJ2-1	TRBD1	TRBV7-3	.	CASSPSWTGESDNEQFF	TGTGCCAGCAGCCCTAGTTGGACAGGGGAGTCGGACAATGAGCAGTTCTTC
TRBJ2-1	.	TRBV30	.	CARAYGNSNEQFF	TGTGCCCGGGCGTACGGGAATTCGAATGAGCAGTTCTTC
TRBJ1-5	TRBD1	TRBV6-1	.	CASSETGTGGARTDQPQHF	TGTGCCAGCAGTGAAACAGGGACAGGGGGCGCAAGGACCGATCAGCCCCAGCATTTT
TRBJ2-7	TRBD2	TRBV5-6	.	CASSSGTRTYEQYF	TGTGCCAGCAGCTCGGGGACTAGAACCTACGAGCAGTACTTC
TRBJ2-7	TRBD2	TRBV30	.	CAWSVPRTSGLVEQYF	TGTGCCTGGAGTGTACCGCGGACTAGCGGGTTGGTCGAGCAGTACTTC
TRBJ1-6	.	TRBV7-2	.	CASSFWPANSPLHF	TGTGCCAGCAGCTTTTGGCCCGCTAATTCACCCCTCCACTTT
TRBJ2-5	TRBD1	TRBV6-6	.	CASSTTGTGIETQYF	TGTGCCAGCAGTACCACCGGGACAGGGATAGAGACCCAGTACTTC
TRBJ1-3	.	TRBV6-5	.	CASSYRQMVGNTIYF	TGTGCCAGCAGTTACCGCCAGATGGTTGGAAACACCATATATTTT
TRBJ2-7	.	TRBV10-3	.	CAISDQARGSYEQYF	TGTGCCATCAGTGATCAGGCTCGGGGGTCCTACGAGCAGTACTTC
TRBJ1-2	TRBD1	TRBV14	.	CASSPDRDRVRGYTF	TGTGCCAGCAGCCCGGACCGGGACAGGGTCCGGGGCTACACCTTC
TRBJ2-2	TRBD2	TRBV10-3	.	CAISAVAGVYTGELFF	TGTGCCATCAGTGCAGTAGCGGGAGTCTACACCGGGGAGCTGTTTTTT
TRBJ1-5	.	TRBV19	.	CASGGNDQPQHF	TGTGCCAGTGGAGGGAATGATCAGCCCCAGCATTTT
TRBJ2-1	TRBD1	TRBV24-1	once	CATSHRQGGSNEQFF	TGTGCCACCAGTCACCGACAGGGGGGGTCTAATGAGCAGTTCTTC
TRBJ1-5	.	TRBV7-8	.	CASRPLPRDHQPQHF	TGTGCCAGCCGCCCCTTACCTAGAGATCATCAGCCCCAGCATTTT
TRBJ1-5	.	TRBV7-2	.	CASSLLGHSNQPQHF	TGTGCCAGCAGCTTATTGGGGCATAGCAATCAGCCCCAGCATTTT
TRBJ2-1	TRBD2	TRBV18	.	CASSPGTSGLREQFF	TGTGCCAGCTCACCCGGGACTAGCGGCCTCCGTGAGCAGTTCTTC